This TCR beta chain was found in a study of blood T cells in healthy people across ages. Study at large: With template switching, about one barcoded beta molecule was captured per two T cells.

A second PCR of roughly 6 to 12 cycles used a sample-barcoded 5' primer and a J-beta primer mix. TCRdb recomputed calls from the 5' RACE reads with MiXCR, one row per CDR3 protein. The sample holds around 970,000 distinct CDR3 sequences, 51% seen once. The V and J ends lost 6 bases and 3 bases, in that order; junction bases with no gene match: 2. The V gene's germline CDR1 is LNHNV and CDR2 YYDKDF (reference sequence). The CDR3 covers 13 residues. Healthy Russian Caucasian donors spanned ages about 6 to 95 years. Comment on this clonotype: The target antigen is unknown.

Whole-study results and caveats: One million T cells yielded diversity estimates that were considered underestimates.

The receptor was derived from a woman in her sixties or seventies in good health. Sequenced: blood. This chain connects TRBV15 to TRBJ2-1, with TRBD2 matching 7 bases. This CDR3 is CATSWDYYNEQFF. The CDR3 nucleotides read TGTGCCACCAGTTGGGACTACTACAATGAGCAGTTCTTC.